These 3 T cell receptor beta chains were all obtained from the same sample, sequenced in a study of shared clonotypes between healthy human individuals. The table came from immunoSEQ multiplex PCR; TCRdb's copy has only in-frame clones and leaves some out. The sample lists some 2,100,000 clones, 85% to 95% occurring once. CD45RO-negative, CCR7-positively selected cells formed the naive CD8 fraction, excluding terminally differentiated effector memory CD45RA+ cells. Sequencing input: naive CD8+ T cells from PBMCs. The receptors were sampled from a man between 18 and 29 years old in good health. Some clones in this sample may be carry-over from other donors' samples.

The chain has TRBV7-2 and TRBJ2-3; D is unresolved. Trimming cost V 1 base and J 7 bases, with 12 bases left between them. Germline V CDR1 and CDR2: SGHTA, FQGNSA. This CDR3 region has 14 residues. CDR3 loop: CASSLGTSLNTQYF. For the CDR3, the DNA is TGTGCCAGCAGCTTAGGAACTTCACTCAATACGCAGTATTTT.

The V and J genes are TRBV6-6 and TRBJ1-5, with unresolved D. Germline V CDR1 and CDR2: MNHNY, SVGAGI (reference sequence). Trimming stripped 2 bases from V and 4 bases from J, with 6 bases between. The CDR3 spans 13 residues. The CDR3 DNA is TGTGCCAGCAGTTACGCCCTGAATCAGCCCCAGCATTTT. As protein: CASSYALNQPQHF.

The chain carries TRBV6-1 and TRBJ1-1; 7 nucleotides match TRBD1. CDR1 is MNHNS, CDR2 SASEGT, per germline. This CDR3 spans 14 amino acids. V gave up 2 bases and J gave up 8 bases; unmatched junction bases: 8. CDR3 protein: CASSERVSGQEAFF. DNA of the CDR3: TGTGCCAGCAGTGAACGAGTTTCGGGACAGGAAGCTTTCTTT.